A single sample gave rise to the 9 T cell receptor beta chains below, sequenced in a study of T cells of healthy individuals. TCRdb fed the 5' RACE reads into MiXCR, producing one record per CDR3 protein. The table has about 82,000 distinct CDR3 sequences, around 5.1% seen once. These receptors all stem from a female donor in good health.

This clonotype appeared many times. The rearrangement joins TRBV27 to TRBJ2-7; 8 bases line up with TRBD1. Germline V gene sequence: CDR1 MNHEY, CDR2 SMNVEV (reference sequence). This CDR3 has 14 residues. With 7 bases clipped from V and 6 bases from J, the junction kept 11 bases outside the gene matches. CDR3 coding DNA: TGTGCCAGCAAAGACAGGGGAGAGTTGATCGAGCAGTACTTC. It translates to CASKDRGELIEQYF.

Only a few counts were recorded for this clonotype. The chain links TRBV7-8 to TRBJ2-4; TRBD2 aligns across 9 bases. The CDR3 contains 20 residues. The germline gives CDR1 SGHVS, CDR2 FQNEAQ. V was pared by 1 base and J by 0 bases, with 13 bases of the junction left unmatched. The CDR3 region is CASSLGSMTSGNLAKNIQYF. CDR3 coding DNA: TGTGCCAGCAGCTTAGGTTCCATGACTAGCGGAAATCTAGCCAAAAACATTCAGTACTTC.

This chain uses TRBV29-1 with TRBJ2-1, with 9 bases identical to TRBD2. CDR1 is SQVTM and CDR2 is ANQGSEA in the germline V gene. V was clipped by 7 bases and J by 0 bases; unmatched bases: 10. The CDR3 is made up of 16 amino acids. The CDR3 DNA reads as TGCAGCGAGGGGGCTAGCGGGATTCGCTCCTACAATGAGCAGTTCTTC. Its translation is CSEGASGIRSYNEQFF.

This clonotype has at least ten counts. The chain uses TRBV4-3 and TRBJ2-1; 7 bases match TRBD2. This CDR3 contains 15 residues. V was clipped by 0 bases and J by 10 bases; unmatched bases: 9. Germline V gene lookup returns CDR1 LGHNA and CDR2 YSLEER. CDR3 loop: CASSQDSSGPFEQFF. CDR3 coding DNA: TGCGCCAGCAGCCAAGATTCTAGCGGACCTTTCGAGCAGTTCTTC.

This clonotype was observed a few times. The chain couples TRBV29-1 to TRBJ2-7, with 7 bases aligning to TRBD1. The trim removed 7 bases at V and 2 bases at J, leaving 5 bases unmatched. CDR1 is SQVTM and CDR2 is ANQGSEA in the germline V gene. The CDR3 length is 12 residues. CDR3 coding DNA: TGCAGCGCGGGAACAGGGGCCTACGAGCAGTACTTC. Encoded protein: CSAGTGAYEQYF.

As to this clonotype: A much larger clone lies a single base off, so this may be a read error. The gene calls are TRBV6-2 or TRBV6-3 and TRBJ2-2, with D possibly matching TRBD2 (5 bases). There are 14 residues in the CDR3. The germline CDR1 and CDR2 sequences are MNHEY and SVGEGT. In nucleotides, the CDR3 is TGTGCCAGCAGTTACCGATCTAAGGCCGGGGTGCTGTTTTTT. Protein sequence: CASSYRSKAGVLFF.

This chain connects TRBV7-3 to TRBJ2-3; 7 bases map to TRBD1. V shed 5 bases, J shed 3 bases, and the junction held 8 bases outside the gene matches. The germline gives CDR1 SGHTA, CDR2 FQGTGA. CDR3 size: 15 residues. The CDR3 nucleotides read TGTGCCAGCAGCACTACAGGGGTTTGGACAGATACGCAGTATTTT. It translates to CASSTTGVWTDTQYF.

This rearrangement joins TRBV6-2 or TRBV6-3 to TRBJ2-7; TRBD1 matches at 7 bases. The V and J ends lost 6 bases and 2 bases, in that order; junction bases with no gene match: 7. The CDR3 extends over 14 amino acids. CDR1 is MNHEY, CDR2 SVGEGT, per germline. The CDR3 bases are TGTGCCAGCAGGGGTGGGGGACAGCCCTACGAGCAGTACTTC. Translated: CASRGGGQPYEQYF.

Many counts were recorded for this clonotype. The rearrangement joins TRBV7-8 to TRBJ2-7, with TRBD2 matching over 14 bases. V shed 5 bases, J shed 7 bases, and the junction held 4 bases outside the gene matches. The CDR3 is made up of 14 amino acids. Per the germline V gene, CDR1 is SGHVS and CDR2 is FQNEAQ. CDR3 protein: CASSTGLAGGEQYF. The CDR3 nucleotides read TGTGCCAGCAGCACCGGACTAGCGGGAGGAGAGCAGTACTTC.